This is a list of T cell receptor beta chains from one sample in a study of breast tumors, draining lymph nodes, adjacent tissues. TCRdb reprocessed the multiplex PCR reads with MiXCR, giving one entry per CDR3 protein. The sample holds approximately 210,000 distinct CDR3 sequences, 32% seen once. The sequencing input was axillary lymph node tissue. These TCRs come from a female donor with breast cancer. Some clones in this sample may be carry-over from other donors' samples. Both conserved end residues are part of each CDR3. Fields, in order: D gene, J gene, clone size, V gene, CDR3 protein, CDR3 DNA. The D gene is left open where the match is weak. A row's size may be missing; if present it is once, few, many or a size class.

d_gene: TRBD1
j_gene: TRBJ1-5
abundance: .
v_gene: TRBV20-1
CDR3aa: CSADRDRRRISNQPQHF
CDR3nt: TGCAGTGCCGACCGGGACAGGCGACGTATTAGCAATCAGCCCCAGCATTTT

d_gene: .
j_gene: TRBJ1-2
abundance: many
v_gene: TRBV28
CDR3aa: CASSLRQYGYTF
CDR3nt: TGTGCCAGCAGTTTAAGACAGTATGGCTACACCTTC

d_gene: TRBD1
j_gene: TRBJ1-6
abundance: .
v_gene: TRBV11-2
CDR3aa: CASSVRQGPDSPLHF
CDR3nt: TGTGCCAGCAGCGTTCGACAGGGACCAGACTCACCCCTCCACTTT

d_gene: .
j_gene: TRBJ2-5
abundance: many
v_gene: TRBV20-1
CDR3aa: CSAPSHRVGETQYF
CDR3nt: TGCAGTGCACCCTCCCACAGGGTAGGGGAGACCCAGTACTTC

d_gene: TRBD2
j_gene: TRBJ2-3
abundance: many
v_gene: TRBV19
CDR3aa: CASSRGLAGVGDTQYF
CDR3nt: TGTGCCAGTAGTAGGGGACTAGCGGGAGTAGGAGATACGCAGTATTTT

d_gene: TRBD2
j_gene: TRBJ2-5
abundance: .
v_gene: TRBV20-1
CDR3aa: CSVLSGANQGAQYF
CDR3nt: TGCAGTGTCCTTAGCGGGGCTAACCAAGGGGCCCAGTACTTC

d_gene: .
j_gene: TRBJ2-1
abundance: many
v_gene: TRBV12-3/TRBV12-4
CDR3aa: CASSGIVNEQFF
CDR3nt: TGTGCCAGCAGTGGGATAGTGAATGAGCAGTTCTTC

d_gene: .
j_gene: TRBJ1-3
abundance: .
v_gene: TRBV5-1
CDR3aa: CASSLGILGTNYGYTIYF
CDR3nt: TGCGCCAGCAGCTTGGGGATTCTAGGGACTAACTATGGCTACACCATATATTTT

d_gene: .
j_gene: TRBJ1-4
abundance: many
v_gene: TRBV30
CDR3aa: CAWRGPGGKLFF
CDR3nt: TGTGCCTGGAGGGGGCCGGGTGGGAAACTGTTTTTT

d_gene: .
j_gene: TRBJ2-7
abundance: .
v_gene: TRBV11-3
CDR3aa: CASSLGVDYEQYF
CDR3nt: TGTGCCAGCAGCTTAGGAGTGGACTACGAGCAGTACTTC

d_gene: TRBD1
j_gene: TRBJ1-1
abundance: few
v_gene: TRBV19
CDR3aa: CASSPREGQPYTEAFF
CDR3nt: TGTGCCAGTAGTCCTAGGGAGGGACAGCCATACACTGAAGCTTTCTTT

d_gene: TRBD1
j_gene: TRBJ1-2
abundance: .
v_gene: TRBV9
CDR3aa: CASSVGQVTANYGYTF
CDR3nt: TGTGCCAGCAGCGTTGGACAGGTCACAGCCAACTATGGCTACACCTTC

d_gene: TRBD1
j_gene: TRBJ2-1
abundance: .
v_gene: TRBV6-2/TRBV6-3
CDR3aa: CASSSLRDRGNNEQFF
CDR3nt: TGTGCCAGCAGTTCACTCAGGGACAGGGGCAACAATGAGCAGTTCTTC

d_gene: TRBD2
j_gene: TRBJ2-3
abundance: .
v_gene: TRBV9
CDR3aa: CASSPTSEVTDTQYF
CDR3nt: TGTGCCAGCAGCCCGACTAGCGAGGTCACAGATACGCAGTATTTT

d_gene: TRBD2
j_gene: TRBJ2-1
abundance: many
v_gene: TRBV19
CDR3aa: CASSIGGGASGRGQFF
CDR3nt: TGTGCCAGTAGTATAGGGGGGGGAGCCAGCGGGAGGGGGCAGTTCTTC

d_gene: TRBD2
j_gene: TRBJ2-1
abundance: many
v_gene: TRBV7-9
CDR3aa: CASSLTASGINNEQFF
CDR3nt: TGTGCCAGCAGCTTAACTGCTAGCGGGATAAACAATGAGCAGTTCTTC

d_gene: TRBD2
j_gene: TRBJ2-1
abundance: .
v_gene: TRBV15
CDR3aa: CATSSLIPGLAGLYNEQFF
CDR3nt: TGTGCCACCAGCAGCTTAATACCGGGACTAGCGGGGTTATACAATGAGCAGTTCTTC

d_gene: .
j_gene: TRBJ1-2
abundance: few
v_gene: TRBV19
CDR3aa: CASSITRGDYGYTF
CDR3nt: TGTGCCAGTAGTATAACCAGGGGAGACTATGGCTACACCTTC

d_gene: .
j_gene: TRBJ2-5
abundance: many
v_gene: TRBV19
CDR3aa: CASSPGYQETQYF
CDR3nt: TGTGCCAGTAGTCCGGGGTACCAAGAGACCCAGTACTTC

d_gene: .
j_gene: TRBJ2-1
abundance: many
v_gene: TRBV20-1
CDR3aa: CSARAGAYYNEQFF
CDR3nt: TGCAGTGCTAGAGCGGGAGCCTACTACAATGAGCAGTTCTTC

d_gene: TRBD1
j_gene: TRBJ1-4
abundance: .
v_gene: TRBV15
CDR3aa: CATSSDGRGPEKLFF
CDR3nt: TGTGCCACCAGCAGTGATGGCAGGGGGCCGGAAAAACTGTTTTTT

d_gene: TRBD2
j_gene: TRBJ2-1
abundance: many
v_gene: TRBV20-1
CDR3aa: CSAREVGLGQGEQFF
CDR3nt: TGCAGTGCTAGAGAGGTGGGACTAGGTCAGGGTGAGCAGTTCTTC

d_gene: .
j_gene: TRBJ2-5
abundance: .
v_gene: TRBV28
CDR3aa: CASSSRVGPGQETQYF
CDR3nt: TGTGCCAGCAGTTCCCGGGTGGGCCCGGGGCAAGAGACCCAGTACTTC

d_gene: .
j_gene: TRBJ2-1
abundance: many
v_gene: TRBV12-3/TRBV12-4
CDR3aa: CASSLSPPAQFF
CDR3nt: TGTGCCAGCAGTTTATCTCCCCCAGCCCAGTTCTTC

d_gene: TRBD2
j_gene: TRBJ2-1
abundance: few
v_gene: TRBV4-3
CDR3aa: CASSQDRGGDEQFF
CDR3nt: TGCGCCAGCAGCCAAGATCGGGGGGGCGATGAGCAGTTCTTC

d_gene: TRBD2
j_gene: TRBJ2-1
abundance: many
v_gene: TRBV5-1
CDR3aa: CASSTLGTSGYNEQFF
CDR3nt: TGCGCCAGCAGCACCCTGGGGACTAGCGGGTACAATGAGCAGTTCTTC

d_gene: .
j_gene: TRBJ1-5
abundance: .
v_gene: TRBV12-3/TRBV12-4
CDR3aa: CASTLQSGYEHF
CDR3nt: TGTGCCAGCACCCTACAGAGCGGGTACGAGCATTTT

d_gene: TRBD2
j_gene: TRBJ2-7
abundance: many
v_gene: TRBV11-3
CDR3aa: CASSPPGLAGGGNEQYF
CDR3nt: TGTGCCAGCAGCCCCCCGGGACTAGCGGGAGGAGGCAACGAGCAGTACTTC

d_gene: .
j_gene: TRBJ1-3
abundance: .
v_gene: TRBV7-9
CDR3aa: CASSLIVGNTIYF
CDR3nt: TGTGCCAGCAGCTTAATCGTTGGAAACACCATATATTTT

d_gene: TRBD1
j_gene: TRBJ2-7
abundance: many
v_gene: TRBV20-1
CDR3aa: CSARDLGQGYYEQYF
CDR3nt: TGCAGTGCTAGAGATCTGGGACAGGGGTACTACGAGCAGTACTTC

d_gene: .
j_gene: TRBJ2-3
abundance: .
v_gene: TRBV7-2
CDR3aa: CASSLGPGGDTQYF
CDR3nt: TGTGCCAGCAGCTTGGGGCCAGGCGGAGATACGCAGTATTTT

d_gene: .
j_gene: TRBJ2-7
abundance: many
v_gene: TRBV11-2
CDR3aa: CASSFWTVGYEQYF
CDR3nt: TGTGCCAGCAGCTTTTGGACCGTTGGCTACGAGCAGTACTTC

d_gene: .
j_gene: TRBJ1-4
abundance: .
v_gene: TRBV28
CDR3aa: CASSTNTGPTNEKLFF
CDR3nt: TGTGCCAGCAGTACTAATACAGGTCCAACTAATGAAAAACTGTTTTTT

d_gene: TRBD2
j_gene: TRBJ2-1
abundance: .
v_gene: TRBV24-1
CDR3aa: CATSDSKGLAGGHPVDEQFF
CDR3nt: TGTGCCACCAGTGATTCCAAGGGACTAGCGGGAGGTCATCCGGTCGATGAGCAGTTCTTC

d_gene: TRBD2
j_gene: TRBJ2-2
abundance: many
v_gene: TRBV7-3
CDR3aa: CASSLPTSGRGTGELFF
CDR3nt: TGTGCCAGCAGCTTACCGACTAGCGGGAGAGGCACCGGGGAGCTGTTTTTT

d_gene: .
j_gene: TRBJ2-3
abundance: once
v_gene: TRBV20-1
CDR3aa: CSARGLAGVGHTDTQYF
CDR3nt: TGCAGTGCTAGAGGACTAGCAGGGGTGGGGCACACAGATACGCAGTATTTT

d_gene: TRBD1
j_gene: TRBJ1-6
abundance: .
v_gene: TRBV5-5
CDR3aa: CARVPTGGLYNSPLHF
CDR3nt: TGTGCTAGAGTTCCAACAGGGGGCCTTTATAATTCACCCCTCCACTTT

d_gene: .
j_gene: TRBJ2-1
abundance: .
v_gene: TRBV9
CDR3aa: CATSGARRGNEQFF
CDR3nt: TGTGCCACCAGTGGGGCGAGGAGAGGCAATGAGCAGTTCTTC

d_gene: TRBD2
j_gene: TRBJ2-3
abundance: few
v_gene: TRBV3-1
CDR3aa: CASSQDVLAGADTQYF
CDR3nt: TGTGCCAGCAGCCAAGATGTACTAGCGGGAGCCGATACGCAGTATTTT

d_gene: .
j_gene: TRBJ1-6
abundance: many
v_gene: TRBV28
CDR3aa: CASSLVGFNSPLHF
CDR3nt: TGTGCCAGCAGCCTCGTCGGGTTTAATTCACCCCTCCACTTT

d_gene: .
j_gene: TRBJ2-3
abundance: many
v_gene: TRBV18
CDR3aa: CASSPFQGGTDTQYF
CDR3nt: TGTGCCAGCTCACCATTCCAGGGGGGGACAGATACGCAGTATTTT

d_gene: .
j_gene: TRBJ1-2
abundance: many
v_gene: TRBV6-5
CDR3aa: CASSRTGSVRGYTF
CDR3nt: TGTGCCAGCAGTCGAACTGGGAGTGTGCGCGGCTACACCTTC

d_gene: TRBD2
j_gene: TRBJ2-5
abundance: many
v_gene: TRBV5-8
CDR3aa: CASSKSGRTLETQYF
CDR3nt: TGTGCCAGCAGCAAAAGCGGGAGGACCTTAGAGACCCAGTACTTC

d_gene: .
j_gene: TRBJ2-7
abundance: many
v_gene: TRBV6-6
CDR3aa: CAHWRCEQYF
CDR3nt: TGTGCCCACTGGCGGTGCGAGCAGTACTTC

d_gene: TRBD2
j_gene: TRBJ2-7
abundance: many
v_gene: TRBV11-2
CDR3aa: CASSLAAGVVEQYF
CDR3nt: TGTGCCAGCAGCTTAGCAGCGGGAGTTGTCGAGCAGTACTTC

d_gene: TRBD1
j_gene: TRBJ2-1
abundance: many
v_gene: TRBV5-1
CDR3aa: CASSMGQGYNEQFF
CDR3nt: TGCGCCAGCAGCATGGGACAGGGCTACAATGAGCAGTTCTTC

d_gene: .
j_gene: TRBJ2-6
abundance: many
v_gene: TRBV19
CDR3aa: CASSNVGANVLTF
CDR3nt: TGTGCCAGTAGTAACGTTGGGGCCAACGTCCTGACTTTC

d_gene: .
j_gene: TRBJ2-7
abundance: many
v_gene: TRBV12-3/TRBV12-4
CDR3aa: CASSLKTGTSEQYF
CDR3nt: TGTGCCAGCAGTTTGAAGACAGGGACTTCCGAGCAGTACTTC

d_gene: .
j_gene: TRBJ2-5
abundance: once
v_gene: TRBV7-2
CDR3aa: CASSQGGRDQETQYF
CDR3nt: TGCGCCAGCAGCCAAGGTGGCCGTGACCAAGAGACCCAGTACTTC

d_gene: TRBD1
j_gene: TRBJ2-3
abundance: .
v_gene: TRBV20-1
CDR3aa: CSAPGTGPTDTQYF
CDR3nt: TGCAGTGCCCCCGGGACAGGGCCCACAGATACGCAGTATTTT

d_gene: .
j_gene: TRBJ2-7
abundance: many
v_gene: TRBV4-1
CDR3aa: CASSQDPGRDQYF
CDR3nt: TGCGCCAGCAGCCAAGATCCAGGGCGGGATCAGTACTTC

d_gene: TRBD2
j_gene: TRBJ2-3
abundance: .
v_gene: TRBV6-6
CDR3aa: CASRPAGFGDTQYF
CDR3nt: TGTGCCAGCAGACCAGCGGGATTCGGAGATACGCAGTATTTT

d_gene: .
j_gene: TRBJ2-7
abundance: .
v_gene: TRBV5-1
CDR3aa: CARSLRGAYEQYF
CDR3nt: TGCGCCCGCAGCTTACGGGGAGCCTACGAGCAGTACTTC

d_gene: TRBD1
j_gene: TRBJ1-1
abundance: .
v_gene: TRBV20-1
CDR3aa: CSAFRTGGTEAFF
CDR3nt: TGCAGTGCTTTCCGGACAGGCGGCACTGAAGCTTTCTTT

d_gene: .
j_gene: TRBJ1-1
abundance: few
v_gene: TRBV9
CDR3aa: CASSVRPGVGTEAFF
CDR3nt: TGTGCCAGCAGCGTCCGTCCTGGGGTGGGAACTGAAGCTTTCTTT

d_gene: TRBD1
j_gene: TRBJ2-3
abundance: .
v_gene: TRBV19
CDR3aa: CASRLRDRGNEQYF
CDR3nt: TGTGCCAGTCGTCTCCGGGACAGGGGTAATGAGCAGTATTTT

d_gene: .
j_gene: TRBJ2-1
abundance: .
v_gene: TRBV6-6
CDR3aa: CASSPWDEQFF
CDR3nt: TGTGCCAGCAGTCCTTGGGACGAGCAGTTCTTC